These T cell receptor beta chains were read from a single sample in a study of blood T cells in healthy people across ages. TCRdb re-derived calls from the 5' RACE reads in MiXCR, one entry per CDR3 protein. There are roughly 720,000 distinct CDR3 sequences in the sample; roughly 50% occur only once, and approximately 41% lies in the top ten. The sequencing sample was made of blood. Receptor source: a man of 80 years or more in good health. Each CDR3 is given with its conserved first and last residue. A D gene is named only where the DNA matches it firmly. Not all rows give a size; the values are once, few, many and, for expanded clones, a class.

j_gene,v_gene,d_gene,abundance,CDR3aa,CDR3nt
TRBJ2-7,TRBV28,TRBD2,NA,CASSSPVQRGSYEQYF,TGTGCCAGCAGTTCCCCGGTCCAGCGGGGCTCCTACGAGCAGTACTTC
TRBJ2-5,TRBV2,NA,NA,CASRGGTYQETQYF,TGTGCCAGCAGGGGCGGGACGTACCAAGAGACCCAGTACTTC
TRBJ2-2,TRBV6-6,NA,NA,CASKPRANTGELFF,TGTGCCAGCAAACCCCGGGCCAACACCGGGGAGCTGTTTTTT
TRBJ2-1,TRBV5-1,NA,NA,CASSPNPVNNEQFF,TGCGCCAGCAGCCCGAATCCGGTTAACAATGAGCAGTTCTTC
TRBJ1-5,TRBV2,NA,NA,CASSDRSGSNQPQHF,TGTGCCAGCAGTGACCGATCGGGGAGCAATCAGCCCCAGCATTTT
TRBJ2-7,TRBV7-6,NA,NA,CASSSAAGDEQYF,TGTGCCAGCAGCTCCGCCGCCGGGGACGAGCAGTACTTC
TRBJ2-2,TRBV7-2,NA,NA,CASSPWGASTGELFF,TGTGCCAGCAGCCCATGGGGGGCGAGCACCGGGGAGCTGTTTTTT
TRBJ2-7,TRBV5-1,TRBD2,once,CASSLATSGTHYEQYF,TGCGCCAGCAGCTTGGCGACTAGCGGAACCCACTACGAGCAGTACTTC
TRBJ2-3,TRBV9,NA,NA,CASSVVGRRSSADTQYF,TGTGCCAGCAGCGTAGTGGGGAGGAGGTCTAGCGCAGATACGCAGTATTTT
TRBJ2-6,TRBV30,NA,NA,CAWSPGRSGANVLTF,TGTGCCTGGAGTCCAGGAAGATCAGGGGCCAACGTCCTGACTTTC
TRBJ1-6,TRBV14,NA,NA,CASSQGLSPLHF,TGTGCCAGCAGCCAAGGCCTTTCACCCCTCCACTTT
TRBJ1-2,TRBV4-2,TRBD1,NA,CASSQGGQNNYGYTF,TGTGCCAGCAGCCAAGGGGGACAGAATAACTATGGCTACACCTTC
TRBJ2-4,TRBV7-8,NA,NA,CASSSPGGRKNIQYF,TGTGCCAGCAGCTCCCCCGGGGGCCGAAAAAACATTCAGTACTTC
TRBJ1-2,TRBV18,TRBD1,NA,CDSSLQGNYGYTF,TGTGACAGCTCACTACAGGGGAACTATGGCTACACCTTC
TRBJ2-5,TRBV5-1,TRBD1,NA,CASSGQGSRQETQYF,TGCGCCAGCAGCGGACAGGGGTCCCGCCAAGAGACCCAGTACTTC
TRBJ2-5,TRBV2,TRBD2,NA,CASSDPAGALETQYF,TGTGCCAGCAGCGACCCAGCGGGAGCCTTAGAGACCCAGTACTTC
TRBJ2-5,TRBV2,NA,NA,CASSPDTGRFITQYF,TGTGCCAGCAGTCCCGACACGGGGCGGTTTATAACCCAGTACTTC
TRBJ2-7,TRBV5-4,NA,few,CASSLAGRQSYEQYF,TGTGCCAGCAGCTTGGCCGGGAGACAATCCTACGAGCAGTACTTC
TRBJ2-1,TRBV3-1,NA,NA,CAGSQDLGREQFF,TGTGCCGGCAGCCAAGATCTGGGTAGGGAGCAGTTCTTC
TRBJ2-6,TRBV6-5,TRBD2,NA,CASSSDGTSGGSEANVLTF,TGTGCCAGCAGTTCTGACGGGACTAGCGGGGGCTCTGAGGCCAACGTCCTGACTTTC
TRBJ1-1,TRBV10-3,NA,NA,CAISEDTPNTEAFF,TGTGCCATCAGTGAAGACACGCCAAACACTGAAGCTTTCTTT
TRBJ2-7,TRBV20-1,TRBD2,NA,CSATPTSGSGDEQYF,TGCAGTGCTACTCCGACTAGCGGGAGTGGAGACGAGCAGTACTTC
TRBJ1-2,TRBV29-1,NA,NA,CSVVLGGAGGYTF,TGCAGCGTCGTACTGGGGGGCGCGGGAGGCTACACCTTC
TRBJ2-3,TRBV4-2,NA,NA,CASSQVSSTSTDTQYF,TGTGCCAGCAGCCAAGTTAGTTCAACCAGCACAGATACGCAGTATTTT
TRBJ2-4,TRBV11-2,NA,NA,CASSLLRVEAKNIQYF,TGTGCCAGCAGCTTATTGCGGGTTGAAGCCAAAAACATTCAGTACTTC
TRBJ2-7,TRBV12-3/TRBV12-4,TRBD2,NA,CASTLAGGSEQYF,TGTGCCAGCACCCTAGCGGGAGGAAGCGAGCAGTACTTC
TRBJ2-5,TRBV15,NA,NA,CATSARLVPETQYF,TGTGCCACCAGCGCTCGGCTAGTTCCAGAGACCCAGTACTTC
TRBJ2-7,TRBV28,TRBD1,NA,CASSRTGAQSYEQYF,TGTGCCAGCAGTCGAACAGGGGCTCAGTCCTACGAGCAGTACTTC
TRBJ2-5,TRBV7-3,TRBD2,NA,CASSLRGGTSIGYNEQYF,TGTGCCAGCAGCTTAAGGGGCGGGACTAGCATCGGGTACAATGAGCAGTACTTC
TRBJ1-4,TRBV7-8,NA,NA,CAGNSMGATNEKLFF,TGTGCCGGCAATTCGATGGGGGCGACTAATGAAAAACTGTTTTTT
TRBJ2-1,TRBV20-1,NA,NA,CSARKSGPYNEQFF,TGCAGTGCTAGAAAGAGCGGGCCCTACAATGAGCAGTTCTTC
TRBJ2-1,TRBV20-1,TRBD2,few,CSARDGTRGREGVGNEQFF,TGCAGTGCTAGAGATGGGACGCGAGGGCGGGAGGGTGTAGGCAATGAGCAGTTCTTC
TRBJ2-1,TRBV5-5,NA,NA,CASSLERGRGNEQFF,TGTGCCAGCAGCTTGGAACGGGGACGGGGAAATGAGCAGTTCTTC
TRBJ1-4,TRBV7-9,NA,NA,CASSLGQGGATNEKLFF,TGTGCCAGCAGCTTAGGGCAGGGAGGAGCAACTAATGAAAAACTGTTTTTT
TRBJ2-7,TRBV5-1,TRBD1,many,CASSFSPGTGRNEQYF,TGCGCCAGCAGCTTCTCTCCCGGGACAGGGCGGAACGAGCAGTACTTC
TRBJ1-1,TRBV20-1,NA,once,CSARPQVNTEAFF,TGCAGTGCTAGGCCCCAGGTGAACACTGAAGCTTTCTTT
TRBJ2-7,TRBV27,TRBD2,NA,CASSLKGLAGRQYF,TGTGCCAGCAGTTTAAAAGGGCTAGCGGGAAGGCAGTACTTC
TRBJ2-1,TRBV7-8,NA,NA,CASSLGLTGANYNEQFF,TGTGCCAGCAGCTTAGGCTTGACGGGAGCGAACTACAATGAGCAGTTCTTC
TRBJ2-5,TRBV19,NA,NA,CASSIMGARETQYF,TGTGCCAGTAGTATTATGGGGGCGAGAGAGACCCAGTACTTC
TRBJ1-1,TRBV6-5,NA,NA,CASSRYTLGSTEAFF,TGTGCCAGCAGCCGATACACTCTGGGGAGCACTGAAGCTTTCTTT
TRBJ1-2,TRBV12-3/TRBV12-4,TRBD1,NA,CASSRQGNGYTF,TGTGCCAGCAGCAGACAGGGGAATGGCTACACCTTC
TRBJ2-4,TRBV5-6,TRBD2,NA,CASSLVSGRPKNIQYF,TGTGCCAGCAGCTTGGTTAGCGGGAGGCCCAAAAACATTCAGTACTTC
TRBJ2-3,TRBV29-1,TRBD2,few,CSAGGASGGDTQYF,TGCAGCGCTGGGGGTGCGAGCGGGGGAGATACGCAGTATTTT
TRBJ1-2,TRBV29-1,NA,few,CSVEDGGVGYTF,TGCAGCGTTGAAGATGGAGGGGTGGGCTACACCTTC
TRBJ2-7,TRBV29-1,NA,NA,CSVVTGARDEQYF,TGCAGCGTTGTGACCGGGGCTAGGGACGAGCAGTACTTC
TRBJ2-1,TRBV20-1,TRBD2,few,CSARDSSGRVNNEQFF,TGCAGTGCTAGAGATTCCTCCGGGAGGGTTAACAATGAGCAGTTCTTC
TRBJ2-5,TRBV11-2,TRBD2,NA,CASSLVGGGNEQYF,TGTGCCAGCAGCTTAGTCGGCGGGGGGAATGAGCAGTACTTC
TRBJ2-2,TRBV5-1,TRBD1,NA,CASSFLDRGSANTGELFF,TGCGCCAGCAGCTTCCTCGACAGGGGGTCCGCGAACACCGGGGAGCTGTTTTTT
TRBJ1-2,TRBV11-2,NA,few,CASSLEARGYGYTF,TGTGCCAGCAGCTTAGAAGCCCGAGGGTATGGCTACACCTTC
TRBJ1-2,TRBV21-1,NA,NA,CASSKAAEGYTF,TGTGCCAGCAGCAAAGCGGCGGAGGGCTACACCTTC
TRBJ2-1,TRBV24-1,NA,NA,CATSDPGSGNEQFF,TGTGCCACCAGTGATCCTGGGAGTGGTAATGAGCAGTTCTTC